These 12 T cell receptor beta chains share one sample of origin, sequenced in a study of T cell repertoires in cytomegalovirus infection. From the reads, TCRdb called clonotypes with MiXCR, one entry per CDR3 protein. The sample includes roughly 200,000 distinct CDR3 sequences, roughly 15% of them seen just once. Sequenced sample: CD8+ T cells from PBMCs. Every receptor here comes from a human donor in good health (CMV status not recorded). Some clones in this sample may be carry-over from other donors' samples.

The gene calls are TRBV2 and TRBJ1-1; TRBD1 aligns across 7 bases. V lost 7 bases to trimming and J lost 1 base; unmatched junction nucleotides: 9. The germline CDR1 and CDR2 sequences are SNHLY and FYNNEI. The CDR3 has 15 amino acids. CDR3: CASIGRGAGNTEAFF. DNA for the CDR3: TGTGCCAGCATAGGCAGGGGGGCCGGGAACACTGAAGCTTTCTTT.

This clonotype has more than one count but fewer than ten. This chain uses TRBV7-9 with TRBJ2-3; D may be TRBD2 (5 bases). The CDR3 consists of 15 residues. Trimming stripped 5 bases from V and 5 bases from J, with 17 bases between. Germline V gene lookup returns CDR1 SEHNR and CDR2 FQNEAQ (reference sequence). In nucleotides, the CDR3 is TGTGCCAGCAGCCCCCAAGGACTCATCATAGATACGCAGTATTTT. This gives the protein CASSPQGLIIDTQYF.

This clonotype turned up a few times. J is TRBJ2-4 and V is TRBV2, with 8 bases identical to TRBD1. The CDR3 covers 21 residues. Germline trimming cut 8 bases from V and 0 bases from J; bases unmatched to any gene: 24. Germline CDR1 is SNHLY and CDR2 is FYNNEI. The CDR3 region has the DNA TGTGCCAGCGTTGGACGTAATAAGGGACAGGATAGAACCTTAGCCAAAAACATTCAGTACTTC. This gives the protein CASVGRNKGQDRTLAKNIQYF.

The V and J genes are TRBV7-2 and TRBJ1-5; D is unclear. The CDR3 spans 15 residues. V was clipped by 1 base and J by 7 bases, with 14 bases between them. CDR1 is SGHTA, CDR2 FQGNSA, per germline. The CDR3 spells CASSLENGVRQPQHF. For the CDR3, the DNA is TGTGCCAGCAGCTTAGAGAACGGGGTGCGGCAGCCCCAGCATTTT.

The J gene is TRBJ2-3, the V gene TRBV13, with D perhaps matching TRBD2 (5 bases). CDR1 and CDR2 from the germline V gene are PRHDT and FYEKMQ (reference sequence). The CDR3 is 15 amino acids. V dropped 6 bases and J dropped 6 bases, with 19 bases sitting between them. DNA of the CDR3: TGTGCCAGCAGAACCCTGAGGGTGGCCCCGGATACGCAGTATTTT. It specifies CASRTLRVAPDTQYF.

This clonotype turned up a few times. The J gene is TRBJ1-4, the V gene TRBV7-2; the D is unclear. The CDR3 runs 15 residues. The germline CDR1 and CDR2 sequences are SGHTA and FQGNSA. Trimming took off 1 base at V and 3 bases at J, with 9 bases between the two ends. CDR3 DNA: TGTGCCAGCAGCTTAGAAGGGAGATCTAATGAAAAACTGTTTTTT. Amino acid sequence: CASSLEGRSNEKLFF.

This clonotype was recorded a few times. V usage is TRBV5-1 and J usage is TRBJ1-6; D gene unclear. The CDR3 sequence is 14 residues long. The germline V and J ends were trimmed by 0 bases and 14 bases, with 15 bases remaining between them. Germline V gene lookup returns CDR1 SGHRS and CDR2 YFSETQ. The CDR3 protein is CASSLGPFQKALHF. The CDR3 nucleotides read TGCGCCAGCAGCTTGGGCCCGTTCCAGAAGGCCCTCCACTTT.

In its sample, this clonotype was seen a few times. The chain is built from TRBV19 and TRBJ2-1; D may be TRBD1 (6 bases). This CDR3 region has 17 residues. The V gene lost 3 bases and the J gene lost 0 bases, with 15 bases spanning the gap. Germline assignment: CDR1 LNHDA and CDR2 SQIVND (reference sequence). CDR3 DNA sequence: TGTGCCAGTAGTATTTCTGGGGGCCCGAGCTCCTACAATGAGCAGTTCTTC. The encoded protein is CASSISGGPSSYNEQFF.

The chain has TRBV11-1 and TRBJ2-7; D gene uncertain. Germline values: CDR1 SGHAT, CDR2 FQDESV (reference sequence). This CDR3 contains 14 residues. Trimming took 1 base from V and 5 from J, leaving 12 bases between them. CDR3 protein: CASSLGVTYDEQYF. CDR3 sequence (DNA): TGTGCCAGCAGCTTAGGGGTAACGTACGACGAGCAGTACTTC.

The chain carries TRBV27 and TRBJ2-7; TRBD1 matches at 9 bases. The CDR3 length is 15 residues. V lost 5 bases and J lost 7; bases outside the gene matches: 12. Germline V gives CDR1 MNHEY, CDR2 SMNVEV (reference sequence). CDR3 sequence: CASSLPGQGLREQYF. As DNA, the CDR3 is TGTGCCAGCAGTCTACCGGGACAGGGTTTGAGGGAGCAGTACTTC.

This clonotype was picked up a small number of times. The V and J genes are TRBV7-2 and TRBJ1-4; no reliable D call. The CDR3 runs 16 residues. Germline V gene data show CDR1 as SGHTA and CDR2 as FQGNSA. Trimming cost V 1 base and J 0 bases, with 9 bases left between them. CDR3: CASSLGRGATNEKLFF. The CDR3, as DNA: TGTGCCAGCAGCTTAGGTAGAGGCGCAACTAATGAAAAACTGTTTTTT.

V and J are TRBV20-1 and TRBJ1-5; possibly TRBD1 for D (6 bases). V was shortened by 6 bases and J by 1 base, with 13 bases between the two germline ends. This CDR3 is 14 amino acids long. Germline V gives CDR1 DFQATT, CDR2 SNEGSKA (reference sequence). Here the CDR3 DNA reads TGCAGTGCCAGGGACACCAAAAGCAATCAGCCCCAGCATTTT. It yields the protein CSARDTKSNQPQHF.